Below, 20 T cell receptor beta chains from the same sample are listed, as sequenced in a study of spatial heterogeneity in lung cancer. Time point indicated: sample taken at primary tumor resection. No antigen is known for these receptors. Regarding the study as a whole: Tracking of tumor mutation counts was seen in expanded intratumoral alpha and beta TCR counts.

TCRdb redid the calling of the 5' RACE reads with MiXCR, one entry per CDR3 protein. This table holds about 100,000 distinct CDR3 sequences, 4% to 4.5% found once. Specimen: lung tumor tissue, collected at surgery. The receptors were gathered from a male donor with early-stage non-small cell lung cancer.

This clonotype occurred many times. This chain connects TRBV7-8 to TRBJ2-1; possible D gene TRBD2, 5 bases. The ends were cut back, 1 base at V and 8 bases at J, with 15 bases in the middle. Germline CDR1 SGHVS, CDR2 FQNEAQ. The CDR3 contains 15 residues. The CDR3 nucleotides are TGTGCCAGCAGCTTAGTATGGTGGGAGAAGGATGAGCAGTTCTTC. As protein: CASSLVWWEKDEQFF.

This clonotype appeared many times. This rearrangement joins TRBV5-6 to TRBJ1-5, with D unclear. With 0 bases removed from V and 2 bases from J, the gap between germline ends came to 9 bases. Germline V CDR1 and CDR2: SGHDT, YYEEEE. CDR3 length: 15 amino acids. CDR3 loop: CASSLAGYGNQPQHF. Here the CDR3 DNA reads TGTGCCAGCAGCTTGGCTGGGTATGGCAATCAGCCCCAGCATTTT.

J is TRBJ1-5 and V is TRBV2, with 12 bases aligning to TRBD1. There are 14 residues in the CDR3. The germline gives CDR1 SNHLY, CDR2 FYNNEI. Losses at the gene ends were 8 bases for V and 6 bases for J; bases not matched to a gene: 5. In nucleotides, the CDR3 is TGTGCCAGCGTGGGACAGGGGGCTCTTCAGCCCCAGCATTTT. This translates into CASVGQGALQPQHF.

This clonotype is categorized as medium-sized. V is TRBV6-5 and J is TRBJ2-1, with a weak D call TRBD2 (5 bases). Germline V CDR1 and CDR2: MNHEY, SVGAGI. The CDR3 loop spans 13 amino acids. With 7 bases removed from V and 7 bases from J, the gap between germline ends came to 14 bases. This chain's CDR3 is CASNGIETNEQFF. The CDR3 coding sequence is TGTGCCAGCAACGGGATAGAGACGAATGAGCAGTTCTTC.

This clonotype was seen ten or more times. This sequence joins TRBV6-6 and TRBJ2-5, with 7 bases that match TRBD2. The germline V gene has CDR1 MNHNY and CDR2 SVGAGI (reference sequence). The trim removed 2 bases at V and 6 bases at J, leaving 6 bases unmatched. The CDR3 totals 14 residues. The CDR3 DNA sequence: TGTGCCAGCAGTTACCGGGAGGTAGAGAAGACCCAGTACTTC. Its protein product is CASSYREVEKTQYF.

This clonotype was picked up many times. The chain combines TRBV6-5 with TRBJ2-1; maybe TRBD1 (6 bases). CDR1 and CDR2 from the germline V gene are MNHEY and SVGAGI. V was clipped by 6 bases and J by 9 bases, with 15 bases between them. CDR3 length: 13 amino acids. CDR3 nucleotide sequence: TGTGCCAGCAGAGCACCAGGGGTTAGTGAGCAGTTCTTC. Translating gives CASRAPGVSEQFF.

The chain joins TRBV25-1 to TRBJ2-1; 8 nucleotides match TRBD2. V was clipped by 2 bases and J by 3 bases; unmatched bases: 6. The CDR3 consists of 16 residues. CDR1 MGHDK and CDR2 SYGVNS come from the germline V gene. This chain's CDR3 is CASSELAGSIYNEQFF. CDR3 DNA: TGTGCCAGCAGTGAACTAGCGGGCTCCATCTACAATGAGCAGTTCTTC.

The table lists this clonotype with many counts. V and J are TRBV29-1 and TRBJ1-1; weak D call: TRBD1 (6 bases). Germline CDR1 is SQVTM and CDR2 is ANQGSEA. V was clipped by 4 bases and J by 4 bases, with 10 bases between them. This CDR3 has 12 residues. This CDR3 reads CSVGGAGTEAFF. CDR3 in DNA: TGCAGCGTTGGGGGGGCCGGCACTGAAGCTTTCTTT.

This clonotype was counted many times. The gene calls are TRBV19 and TRBJ2-7, with D unresolved. The CDR3 has 13 amino acids. CDR1 is LNHDA and CDR2 is SQIVND in the germline V gene (reference sequence). Trimming removed 2 bases from V and 6 bases from J, with 11 bases in between. The CDR3 sequence is CASSILGQSEQYF. CDR3 nucleotide sequence: TGTGCCAGTAGTATATTGGGCCAATCCGAGCAGTACTTC.

This clonotype showed up many times. The chain couples TRBV7-7 to TRBJ2-5; 9 bases match TRBD1. The V segment lost 3 bases and the J segment 6 bases; nucleotides outside the gene matches: 5. This CDR3 has 14 amino acids. The V gene's germline CDR1 is SSHAT and CDR2 FNYEAQ (reference sequence). The CDR3 bases are TGTGCCAGCAGCTTGACGGGACAGGGTCAGACCCAGTACTTC. Encoded protein: CASSLTGQGQTQYF.

This clonotype was counted many times. The V call is TRBV2, the J call TRBJ1-4; no firm D call. CDR1 SNHLY and CDR2 FYNNEI come from the germline V gene. The CDR3 sequence is 12 residues long. V was cut by 4 bases and J by 5 bases, with 5 bases left in between. The CDR3 nucleotides are TGTGCCAGCAGTGCCGTAAATGAAAAACTGTTTTTT. Residues: CASSAVNEKLFF.

This clonotype was seen ten or more times. CDR3 nucleotide sequence: TGCGCCAGCACGTCCGGGGATGGCTACACCTTC. Translation gives CASTSGDGYTF. The chain is built from TRBV10-2 and TRBJ1-2, with unresolved D. The V end was cut by 7 bases, the J end by 6 bases, with 9 bases between. This CDR3 has 11 amino acids. Germline CDR1 and CDR2: WSHSY and SAAADI.

The chain has TRBV2 and TRBJ2-7, with 9 positions matching TRBD2. Germline-derived CDR1 and CDR2 are SNHLY and FYNNEI. This CDR3 is 14 amino acids long. After removal of 6 bases from V and 7 bases from J, the junction contained 10 bases not matched to a gene. The CDR3 loop is CASSNPGLAREQYF. The CDR3 DNA reads as TGTGCCAGCAGCAATCCGGGACTAGCCCGAGAGCAGTACTTC.

This clonotype was picked up many times. The chain joins TRBV6-2 or TRBV6-3 to TRBJ2-7, with 9 bases that match TRBD2. CDR3 length: 14 residues. V lost 6 bases, J lost 3 bases, and 6 bases stayed unmatched. The germline CDR1 and CDR2 sequences are MNHEY and SVGEGT. The chain's CDR3 is CASSIAGELYEQYF. The CDR3 DNA reads TGTGCCAGCAGCATAGCGGGAGAACTCTACGAGCAGTACTTC.

This clonotype was recorded at least ten times. The rearrangement uses TRBV9 and TRBJ2-1; TRBD2 aligns across 10 bases. The CDR3 has 15 residues. Trimming at V came to 5 bases and at J to 0 bases, leaving 2 bases not matched to a gene. CDR1 is SGDLS, CDR2 YYNGEE, per germline. The CDR3 loop reads CASRASGSSYNEQFF. The DNA of the CDR3 is TGTGCCAGCAGGGCTAGCGGGAGCTCCTACAATGAGCAGTTCTTC. Combining the CDR3 with reference TRBV9 and TRBJ2-1 gives the whole variable domain DSGVTQTPKHLITATGQRVTLRCSPRSGDLSVYWYQQSLDQGLQFLIQYYNGEERAKGNILERFSAQQFPDLHSELNLSSLELGDSALYFCASRASGSSYNEQFFGPGTRLTVL.

This clonotype was detected ten times or more. The V and J genes are TRBV7-3 and TRBJ2-3; TRBD2 matches 10 bases. Trimming removed 5 bases from V and 1 base from J; junction bases left unmatched: 3. The CDR3 has 15 residues. The germline V gene has CDR1 SGHTA and CDR2 FQGTGA. The CDR3 region is CASSGLAARTDTQYF. The CDR3 DNA reads as TGTGCCAGCAGCGGACTAGCGGCCCGCACAGATACGCAGTATTTT.

The chain is built from TRBV19 and TRBJ2-1; D could derive from TRBD1 or TRBD2 (5 bases each). V shed 1 base and J shed 2 bases, with 12 bases lying between them. The CDR3 covers 16 residues. Germline V gene data show CDR1 as LNHDA and CDR2 as SQIVND (reference sequence). The CDR3 DNA sequence: TGTGCCAGTAGTATAGGACGGGACCCGCCCTACAATGAGCAGTTCTTC. Translated: CASSIGRDPPYNEQFF.

This clonotype occurred many times. The rearrangement links TRBV11-2 to TRBJ1-2; D unresolved. Germline CDR1 is SGHAT and CDR2 is FQNNGV. CDR3 size: 15 residues. V dropped 3 bases and J dropped 1 base, with 12 bases sitting between them. The CDR3 DNA sequence: TGTGCCAGCAGCTTTCCCTTCGGGGTTAACTATGGCTACACCTTC. Translated, it gives CASSFPFGVNYGYTF.

This clonotype was observed many times. The chain recombines TRBV20-1 with TRBJ1-4; 11 bases are a match to TRBD1. This CDR3 has 14 residues. Losses at the gene ends were 6 bases for V and 10 bases for J; bases not matched to a gene: 10. Germline assignment: CDR1 DFQATT and CDR2 SNEGSKA (reference sequence). CDR3 sequence (DNA): TGCAGTGCCGCCCGCGGACAGGGGGCGGGAAAACTGTTTTTT. Its protein product is CSAARGQGAGKLFF.

This clonotype was recorded at least ten times. The J gene is TRBJ2-5, the V gene TRBV5-1, with 8 positions matching TRBD1. This CDR3 is 13 amino acids long. The germline gives CDR1 SGHRS, CDR2 YFSETQ. After removal of 5 bases from V and 5 bases from J, the junction contained 5 bases not matched to a gene. This CDR3 is CASRPTGGETQYF. In DNA, the CDR3 is TGCGCCAGCAGGCCTACAGGGGGTGAGACCCAGTACTTC.